This TCR beta chain stems from a study of CD4 and CD8 cells across lung adenocarcinoma regions. TCRdb called the PCR reads again in MiXCR, with one record for every CDR3 protein. The sample has roughly 10,000 distinct CDR3 sequences, roughly half seen once. Germline V gene sequence: CDR1 MDHEN, CDR2 SYDVKM. V dropped 6 bases and J dropped 2 bases, with 19 bases sitting between them. This CDR3 has 16 residues. The clonotype comes from a male donor with lung adenocarcinoma. The CD4 and CD8 labels of this study may be unreliable. The sample consisted of CD4+ T cells from the margin of a lung tumor. This sequence joins TRBV28 and TRBJ2-5; possibly TRBD2 for D (6 bases). CDR3 sequence: CASRPWGGAGQETQYF. The CDR3 nucleotides read TGTGCCAGCAGGCCCTGGGGAGGTGCGGGACAAGAGACCCAGTACTTC.